This T cell receptor (beta chain) is drawn from a study of shared clonotypes between healthy human individuals. HIV-negative, healthy adults without recent acute infections or vaccinations were the donors. Unsorted samples, those not sorted, used approximately 90 million PBMCs for genomic DNA. The CDR3 spans 15 residues. The ends were cut back, 0 bases at V and 0 bases at J, with 9 bases in the middle. Germline V gene lookup returns CDR1 GTSNPN and CDR2 SVGIG (reference sequence). Deep-level running was used for the assay. Here immunoSEQ multiplex PCR was the method, and the copy in TCRdb shows in-frame clones only, minus some. The sample lists fewer than 600,000 clones; around 81% were seen once.

The receptor's source is a woman aged 40-49 years in good health. Some clones in this sample may be carry-over from other donors' samples. Sequencing was performed on PBMCs. The rearrangement joins TRBV30 to TRBJ1-3; D gene unclear. CDR3 sequence (DNA): TGTGCCTGGAGTGTAGCACAGATCTCTGGAAACACCATATATTTT. It yields the protein CAWSVAQISGNTIYF.